The 8 T cell receptor beta chains given below trace back to one sample, sequenced in a study of T cell responses to AZD1222 COVID-19 vaccine. Generated by immunoSEQ multiplex PCR, the TCRdb table keeps only in-frame clones and is missing some. The sample includes some 88,000 clones, over 75% seen only once; the top ten take around 5.8%. Sequenced here: peripheral blood, sampled 28 days after the second AZD1222 dose. The receptors derive from an adult who received the AZD1222 COVID-19 vaccine.

This sequence joins TRBV18 and TRBJ2-7; 7 bases line up with TRBD1. With 4 bases clipped from V and 2 bases from J, the junction kept 5 bases outside the gene matches. CDR1 is KGHSH, CDR2 LQKENI, per germline. This CDR3 is 14 amino acids long. The CDR3 spells CASSRDRGPYEQYF. The CDR3 DNA sequence: TGTGCCAGCTCACGGGACAGAGGTCCCTACGAGCAGTACTTC. Full variable domain (outside the CDR3, taken from reference TRBV18 and TRBJ2-7): NAGVMQNPRHLVRRRGQEARLRCSPMKGHSHVYWYRQLPEEGLKFMVYLQKENIIDESGMPKERFSAEFPKEGPSILRIQQVVRGDSAAYFCASSRDRGPYEQYFGPGTRLTVT.

The genes are TRBV27 and TRBJ1-2, with 9 bases identical to TRBD1. Germline V CDR1 and CDR2: MNHEY, SMNVEV (reference sequence). The CDR3 is made up of 15 amino acids. Trimming removed 5 bases from V and 6 bases from J; junction bases left unmatched: 10. CDR3 sequence (DNA): TGTGCCAGCAGTCCCCCGGGACAGGGTCGTCATGGCTACACCTTC. Its translation: CASSPPGQGRHGYTF.

In its sample, this clone was seen once. The rearrangement links TRBV5-4 to TRBJ1-2; possible D gene TRBD1, 5 bases. Trimming pared 0 bases from V and 2 bases from J, leaving 8 bases between. The germline CDR1 and CDR2 sequences are SGHNT and YYREEE (reference sequence). This CDR3 spans 14 amino acids. CDR3 protein: CASSLERDNYGYTF. The CDR3, as DNA: TGTGCCAGCAGCTTGGAACGGGACAACTATGGCTACACCTTC. The full variable domain, its missing parts supplied by reference TRBV5-4 and TRBJ1-2, is ETGVTQSPTHLIKTRGQQVTLRCSSQSGHNTVSWYQQALGQGPQFIFQYYREEENGRGNFPPRFSGLQFPNYSSELNVNALELDDSALYLCASSLERDNYGYTFGSGTRLTVV.

The chain employs TRBV28 and TRBJ1-5, with D perhaps matching TRBD1 (5 bases). Germline assignment: CDR1 MDHEN and CDR2 SYDVKM. V was shortened by 3 bases and J by 1 base, with 7 bases between the two germline ends. This CDR3 has 14 amino acids. CDR3 amino acids: CASSLGGSNQPQHF. The CDR3 DNA sequence: TGTGCCAGCAGTTTGGGGGGGAGCAATCAGCCCCAGCATTTT. Supplemented by reference TRBV28 and TRBJ1-5, the full variable domain reads DVKVTQSSRYLVKRTGEKVFLECVQDMDHENMFWYRQDPGLGLRLIYFSYDVKMKEKGDIPEGYSVSREKKERFSLILESASTNQTSMYLCASSLGGSNQPQHFGDGTRLSIL.

The chain uses TRBV11-2 and TRBJ1-1; 10 positions agree with TRBD1. The CDR3 is 16 amino acids. CDR1 is SGHAT and CDR2 is FQNNGV in the germline V gene. V lost 4 bases and J lost 5; bases outside the gene matches: 10. CDR3 sequence: CASSSGQGVSWTEAFF. The CDR3 coding sequence is TGTGCCAGCAGCTCAGGACAGGGGGTTTCCTGGACTGAAGCTTTCTTT. Together with reference TRBV11-2 and TRBJ1-1, the CDR3 gives the full variable domain: EAGVAQSPRYKIIEKRQSVAFWCNPISGHATLYWYQQILGQGPKLLIQFQNNGVVDDSQLPKDRFSAERLKGVDSTLKIQPAKLEDSAVYLCASSSGQGVSWTEAFFGQGTRLTVV.

The chain combines TRBV29-1 with TRBJ1-2; no definite D call. This CDR3 is built from 10 residues. V lost 3 bases and J 8 bases, leaving 7 bases between the germline ends. The V gene's germline CDR1 is SQVTM and CDR2 ANQGSEA. The CDR3 region has the DNA TGCAGCGTTGACACGAAGGGCTACACCTTC. The encoded protein is CSVDTKGYTF.

The V and J genes are TRBV6-5 and TRBJ1-1; possible D gene TRBD1, 6 bases. The V and J ends lost 10 bases and 1 base respectively, with 13 bases between them. CDR1 MNHEY and CDR2 SVGAGI come from the germline V gene. This CDR3 contains 13 residues. CDR3 DNA sequence: TGTGCCACCGCGGGGGCCTCGAACACTGAAGCTTTCTTT. Its protein product is CATAGASNTEAFF.

The V and J genes are TRBV5-1 and TRBJ2-3, with TRBD2 identical over 8 bases. Germline CDR1 reads SGHRS; CDR2 reads YFSETQ. V lost 4 bases and J lost 7; bases outside the gene matches: 14. The CDR3 loop spans 16 amino acids. CDR3 amino acids: CASSQLSSGPTNTQYF. CDR3 nucleotides: TGCGCCAGCAGCCAGCTATCTAGCGGGCCTACAAATACGCAGTATTTT.